The clone carrying this T cell receptor beta chain was seen only a few times. Measured with immunoSEQ multiplex PCR; TCRdb has only the in-frame clones, and not every one. The table has 400,000 to 500,000 clones, roughly 90% seen once. Germline-derived CDR1 and CDR2 are SGHRS and YFSETQ. The CDR3 spans 15 residues. V shed 4 bases, J shed 2 bases, and the junction held 6 bases outside the gene matches. The data belong to a study of blood T cell repertoires in COVID-19. Study-wide background: T cells, B-cell-depleted T cells, or PBMCs provided the cDNA or gDNA that served as material.

This TCR derives from a middle-aged woman who had recovered from COVID-19. Sequenced: PBMCs or T cells enriched from blood (not recorded which). J is TRBJ1-3 and V is TRBV5-1; the match to TRBD1 covers 7 bases. CDR3 nucleotide sequence: TGCGCCAGCAGCCCATTAGGGACAGCTGGAAACACCATATATTTT. Translation: CASSPLGTAGNTIYF.